Following are 19 T cell receptor beta chains from one sample sequenced in a study of CD8 T cells in ankylosing spondylitis. Study conclusions and caveats: What appeared characteristic of ankylosing spondylitis blood was a TCR beta motif of several highly homologous variants.

These TCRs' antigens remain unknown. TCRdb independently ran MiXCR on the 5' RACE reads; one entry per CDR3 protein. Among almost 400,000 distinct CDR3 sequences listed, 20% to 25% were seen once. The material sequenced was blood, either unsorted or a sorted T cell fraction (not recorded which). These receptors all come from a male donor with ankylosing spondylitis.

The V call is TRBV3-1, the J call TRBJ2-7; D might be TRBD1 or TRBD2, each matching 5 bases. The germline V gene has CDR1 LGHDT and CDR2 YNNKEL (reference sequence). V was pared by 0 bases and J by 0 bases, with 6 bases between. There are 14 residues in the CDR3. The CDR3 loop is CASSQEGTSYEQYF. CDR3 DNA sequence: TGTGCCAGCAGCCAAGAGGGGACCTCCTACGAGCAGTACTTC.

This clonotype was detected a few times. The chain links TRBV20-1 to TRBJ2-2; 11 bases agree with TRBD2. Germline V gene lookup returns CDR1 DFQATT and CDR2 SNEGSKA (reference sequence). The CDR3 spans 15 residues. With 6 bases clipped from V and 5 bases from J, the junction kept 8 bases outside the gene matches. The CDR3 region is CSASTSGSGTGELFF. CDR3 coding DNA: TGCAGTGCAAGTACTAGCGGGAGTGGGACCGGGGAGCTGTTTTTT.

This clonotype was picked up many times. CDR3 residues: CASSPRASGSYEQYF. The CDR3 nucleotides read TGTGCCAGCAGTCCGCGGGCTAGCGGGAGCTACGAGCAGTACTTC. The chain combines TRBV12-3 or TRBV12-4 with TRBJ2-7, with TRBD2 matching 10 bases. The V segment lost 5 bases and the J segment 3 bases; nucleotides outside the gene matches: 7. The CDR3 covers 15 residues.

This clonotype has just a few counts. The chain carries TRBV5-1 and TRBJ2-7; D is uncertain. The germline CDR1 and CDR2 sequences are SGHRS and YFSETQ. Trimming took off 2 bases at V and 4 bases at J, with 10 bases between the two ends. This CDR3 spans 13 amino acids. CDR3 residues: CASSFERRYEQYF. The CDR3 coding sequence is TGCGCCAGCAGCTTTGAGCGTCGGTACGAGCAGTACTTC.

This chain joins TRBV29-1 and TRBJ2-7; TRBD2 agrees at 10 bases. Per germline, CDR1 SQVTM and CDR2 ANQGSEA. Trimming at V came to 8 bases and at J to 1 base, leaving 8 bases not matched to a gene. This CDR3 spans 14 amino acids. The CDR3 spells CSCWGAGGSYEQYF. The CDR3 DNA is TGCAGCTGTTGGGGAGCGGGAGGGTCCTACGAGCAGTACTTC.

This clonotype was seen a handful of times. The rearrangement uses TRBV11-2 and TRBJ1-5; TRBD1 is a possible D gene (5 bases). V shed 4 bases and J shed 7 bases, with 14 bases lying between them. The CDR3 has 14 residues. Germline CDR1 and CDR2: SGHAT and FQNNGV. This CDR3 is CASSSQGSGQPQHF. The DNA for the CDR3 is TGTGCCAGCAGCTCCCAGGGATCGGGCCAGCCCCAGCATTTT.

This clonotype has a handful of counts. This chain's CDR3 is CASSQLLWEQYF. CDR3 coding DNA: TGTGCCAGCAGCCAGTTGTTGTGGGAGCAGTACTTC. The J gene is TRBJ2-7, the V gene TRBV14; D remains ambiguous. The CDR3 is 12 residues long. Germline V lookup: CDR1 SGHDN, CDR2 FVKESK. The V end was cut by 3 bases, the J end by 7 bases, with 10 bases between.

The chain has TRBV20-1 and TRBJ2-3; TRBD2 matches 7 bases. The CDR3 is made up of 15 amino acids. After removal of 5 bases from V and 2 bases from J, the junction contained 10 bases not matched to a gene. Looked up from germline, CDR1 is DFQATT and CDR2 is SNEGSKA (reference sequence). CDR3 sequence: CSAPPRGGYTDTQYF. CDR3 coding DNA: TGCAGTGCTCCCCCGCGGGGAGGGTACACAGATACGCAGTATTTT.

The V gene is TRBV6-1, the J gene TRBJ2-3, with D possibly being TRBD1 or TRBD2 (6 bases each). The ends were cut back, 8 bases at V and 3 bases at J, with 15 bases in the middle. The CDR3 covers 14 residues. Germline V gene data show CDR1 as MNHNS and CDR2 as SASEGT. CDR3 sequence reads: CASGPRGLTDTQYF. In nucleotides, the CDR3 is TGTGCCAGCGGCCCCCGGGGGCTGACAGATACGCAGTATTTT.

This clonotype has more than one count but fewer than ten. A read error may produce the germline difference seen at one junction end. CDR3 loop: CASSHGLAGFNEQFF. CDR3 in DNA: TGTGCTAGCAGTCATGGACTAGCGGGGTTCAATGAGCAGTTCTTC. The V call is TRBV7-7, the J call TRBJ2-1; 12 nucleotides match TRBD2. The CDR3 loop spans 15 amino acids. The germline V gene encodes CDR1 SSHAT and CDR2 FNYEAQ (reference sequence).

This clonotype turned up a few times. This chain links TRBV3-1 with TRBJ1-1; unclear D gene. The CDR3 contains 13 residues. The ends were cut back, 5 bases at V and 1 base at J, with 8 bases in the middle. Germline CDR1 reads LGHDT; CDR2 reads YNNKEL (reference sequence). In nucleotides, the CDR3 is TGTGCCAGCAGCATCAGTCAGAACACTGAAGCTTTCTTT. Its translation: CASSISQNTEAFF.

This clonotype turned up a few times. The gene calls are TRBV5-1 and TRBJ1-1, with D hard to call. Germline loops: CDR1 SGHRS, CDR2 YFSETQ. V was trimmed by 2 bases and J by 3 bases, leaving 11 bases between them. This CDR3 has 14 residues. CDR3 residues: CASSLRESDTEAFF. Written as DNA, the CDR3 is TGCGCCAGCAGCTTAAGGGAATCCGACACTGAAGCTTTCTTT.

This chain joins TRBV11-3 and TRBJ2-2; D possibly corresponds to TRBD1 (5 bases). CDR3 length: 15 amino acids. Trimming removed 5 bases at V and 7 bases at J, with 17 bases between. Germline-derived CDR1 and CDR2 are SGHNT and YENEEA. In nucleotides, the CDR3 is TGTGCCAGCAGCGCCGATTCAGGGTATATCGGGGAGCTGTTTTTT. Translation gives CASSADSGYIGELFF.

In DNA, the CDR3 is TGTGCCATCAGTGAGTTAACTCAGCCGGGGGAGCAGTTCTTC. Translated: CAISELTQPGEQFF. This sequence joins TRBV10-3 and TRBJ2-1, with D tentatively TRBD2 (5 bases). Germline V gene sequence: CDR1 ENHRY, CDR2 SYGVKD. There are 14 residues in the CDR3. Trimming took 1 base from V and 10 from J, leaving 14 bases between them.

This clonotype has at least ten counts. The chain links TRBV12-3 or TRBV12-4 to TRBJ2-1; 7 bases line up with TRBD2. The CDR3 has 15 amino acids. V shed 6 bases and J 1 base; nucleotides not matched to a gene: 6. CDR3 amino acids: CASRGRESSYNEQFF. DNA of the CDR3: TGTGCCAGCAGGGGGAGGGAGTCGTCCTACAATGAGCAGTTCTTC.

This clonotype was observed many times. Compared with germline, one end of the junction differs, possibly owing to a read error. The gene calls are TRBV12-3 or TRBV12-4 and TRBJ2-5; possibly TRBD1 or TRBD2 for D (5 bases each). There are 13 residues in the CDR3. The CDR3 nucleotides are TGTGCCAGCAGCTTAGGTGGGGGAGAGACCCAGTACTTC. Its protein product is CASSLGGGETQYF.

In its sample, this clonotype was seen a few times. The chain couples TRBV20-1 to TRBJ2-7; D is perhaps TRBD2 (5 bases). The CDR3 extends over 15 amino acids. Trimming removed 0 bases from V and 3 bases from J, with 15 bases in between. CDR1 and CDR2 (germline): DFQATT, SNEGSKA (reference sequence). The CDR3 nucleotides read TGCAGTGCTAGAGATCCAAGAGGGTGGAGCTACGAGCAGTACTTC. Translating it yields CSARDPRGWSYEQYF.

This clonotype has more than one count but fewer than ten. The rearrangement joins TRBV12-3 or TRBV12-4 to TRBJ2-7, with D possibly matching TRBD2 (5 bases). Trimming stripped 5 bases from V and 3 bases from J, with 11 bases between. This CDR3 is built from 13 residues. DNA of the CDR3: TGTGCCAGCAGTCGATCCGGGATCTACGAGCAGTACTTC. Its translation is CASSRSGIYEQYF.

This clonotype has more than one count but fewer than ten. The chain couples TRBV18 to TRBJ2-7; no clear D. Germline V lookup: CDR1 KGHSH, CDR2 LQKENI. Trimming took 2 bases from V and 9 from J, leaving 14 bases between them. The CDR3 has 13 amino acids. The DNA for the CDR3 is TGTGCCAGCTCACCATCGGACGGAACCGGGCAGTACTTC. Protein product: CASSPSDGTGQYF.